This T cell receptor (beta chain) was observed in a study of blood T cell repertoires in COVID-19. For the study at large: Samples representing acute and convalescent COVID-19 were sourced from the United States, Italy and Spain. PBMCs, B-cell-depleted T cells, or T cells provided the cDNA or gDNA that made up the material.

Original data processing: Estimated nucleated cell counts came from reference gene primer amplification. TCRdb's table, derived via immunoSEQ multiplex PCR, lists solely in-frame clones and lacks some. Clone size and the V and J calls come from that table; the DNA yielded D and trimming. The sample records under 35,000 clones, approximately 88% being singletons. The sequenced sample consisted of peripheral blood. This clonotype was sampled from a human donor in a cohort sampled during active COVID-19.

In DNA form, the CDR3 reads TGTGCCAGCAGTGGCCGACAGGGTAGCGGCAAATATGGCTACACCTTC. It yields the protein CASSGRQGSGKYGYTF. The chain carries TRBV25-1 and TRBJ1-2; 7 bases agree with TRBD1. V lost 4 bases, J lost 5 bases, and 13 bases stayed unmatched. The CDR3 consists of 16 residues. CDR1 is MGHDK, CDR2 SYGVNS, per germline.